This entry describes one T cell receptor beta chain. Antigen specificity is unknown. There are 14 residues in the CDR3. V gave up 1 base and J gave up 0 bases, with 7 bases separating them. CDR1 and CDR2 (germline): SGHAT, FQNNGV. Blood replicates held 0.5 ug DNA, tumor or normal breast roughly 1.5 ug, two each. Profiled with immunoSEQ multiplex PCR; TCRdb holds only in-frame clones, not every one. This sample has approximately 70,000 clones; 65% to 85% occur once, and the top ten carry 4.7%. This entry comes from a study of early stage breast cancer tumors. About the research overall: Of some 17 invasive breast tumors, 11 to 12 were hormone receptor-positive, HER2-negative.

Whole-study findings and limits: Blood repertoires resembled normal breast more than tumor.

The receptor was isolated from a person aged 35-49 years with breast cancer. Sequenced sample: blood. The J gene is TRBJ2-7, the V gene TRBV11-2, with no clear D. The DNA of the CDR3 is TGTGCCAGCAGCTTAGGTTATAGCTCCTACGAGCAGTACTTC. This encodes CASSLGYSSYEQYF.